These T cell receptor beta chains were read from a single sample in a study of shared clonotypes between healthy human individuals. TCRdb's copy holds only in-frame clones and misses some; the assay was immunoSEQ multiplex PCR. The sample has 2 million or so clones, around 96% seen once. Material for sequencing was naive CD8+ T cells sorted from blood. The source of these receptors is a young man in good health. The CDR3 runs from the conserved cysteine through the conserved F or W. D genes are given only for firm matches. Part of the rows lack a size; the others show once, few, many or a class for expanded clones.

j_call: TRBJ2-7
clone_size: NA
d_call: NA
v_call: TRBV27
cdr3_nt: TGTGCCAGCAGTACCCTTGAACAAACCTACGAGCAGTACTTC
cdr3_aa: CASSTLEQTYEQYF

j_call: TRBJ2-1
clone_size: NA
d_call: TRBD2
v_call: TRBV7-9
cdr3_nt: TGTGCCAGCAGCCAAGGGTCTAGCGGGAGCCAGGGGATAGGCAATGAGCAGTTCTTC
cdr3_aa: CASSQGSSGSQGIGNEQFF

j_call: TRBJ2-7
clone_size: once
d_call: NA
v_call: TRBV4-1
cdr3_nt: TGCGCCAGCAGCCAAATGCTCTGGGTCTACGAGCAGTACTTC
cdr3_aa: CASSQMLWVYEQYF

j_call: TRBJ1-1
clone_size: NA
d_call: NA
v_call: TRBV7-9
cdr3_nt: TGTGCCAGCAGCGCTGGGGGGATTGAAGCTTTCTTT
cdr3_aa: CASSAGGIEAFF

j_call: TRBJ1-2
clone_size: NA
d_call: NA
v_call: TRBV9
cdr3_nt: TGTGCCAGCAGCGTAGACGGGACCAACTATGGCTACACCTTC
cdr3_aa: CASSVDGTNYGYTF

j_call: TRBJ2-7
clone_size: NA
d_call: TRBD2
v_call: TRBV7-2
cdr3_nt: TGTGCCAGCAGCTCGCCGGGACTATCTTACGAGCAGTACTTC
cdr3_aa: CASSSPGLSYEQYF

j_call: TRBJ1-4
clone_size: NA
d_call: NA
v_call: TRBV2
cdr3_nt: TGTGCCAGCAGTTTTATAGAAGAAACTAATGAAAAACTGTTTTTT
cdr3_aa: CASSFIEETNEKLFF

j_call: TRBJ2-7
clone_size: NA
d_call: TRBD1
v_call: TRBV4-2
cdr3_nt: TGTGCCAGCACCTCAAGTGGAACCGGGACAGGGAACGAGCAGTACTTC
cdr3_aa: CASTSSGTGTGNEQYF

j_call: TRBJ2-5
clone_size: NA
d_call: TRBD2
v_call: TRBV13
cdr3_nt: TGTGCCAGCAGCCTGACTAGCATCGAGACCCAGTACTTC
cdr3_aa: CASSLTSIETQYF

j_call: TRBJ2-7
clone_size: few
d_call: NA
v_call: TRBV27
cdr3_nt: TGTGCCAGCAGTTTATTCGGCAGCTCCTACGAGCAGTACTTC
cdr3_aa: CASSLFGSSYEQYF

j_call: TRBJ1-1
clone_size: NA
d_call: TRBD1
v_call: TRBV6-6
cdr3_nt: TGTGCCAGCAGATGGACAGGGGGCGTAGGCACTGAAGCTTTCTTT
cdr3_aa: CASRWTGGVGTEAFF

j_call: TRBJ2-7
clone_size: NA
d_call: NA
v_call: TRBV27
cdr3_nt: TGTGCCAGCAGTGAAGACAGGCGGAAGCAGTACTTC
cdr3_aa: CASSEDRRKQYF

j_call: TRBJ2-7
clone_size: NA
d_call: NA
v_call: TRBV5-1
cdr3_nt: TGCGCCAGCAGCCCTCCGGCGGCCTACCCCTACGAGCAGTACTTC
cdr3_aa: CASSPPAAYPYEQYF

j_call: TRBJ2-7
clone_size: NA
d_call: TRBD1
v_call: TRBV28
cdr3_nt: TGTGCCAGCAGTCGAATAGGGACAGCCCTTGGGCAGTACTTC
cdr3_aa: CASSRIGTALGQYF

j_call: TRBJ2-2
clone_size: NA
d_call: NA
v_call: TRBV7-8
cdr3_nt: TGTGCCAGCAGTCCAGGGGAAGGGTGGTACACCGGGGAGCTGTTTTTT
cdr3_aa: CASSPGEGWYTGELFF

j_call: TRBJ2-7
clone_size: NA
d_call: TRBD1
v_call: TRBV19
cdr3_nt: TGTGCCAGTAGTATACGGGACAGGGGGTCCGAGCAGTACTTC
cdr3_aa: CASSIRDRGSEQYF

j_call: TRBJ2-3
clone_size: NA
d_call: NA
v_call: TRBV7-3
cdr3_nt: TGTGCCAGCAGCTTAACGGGCGGAGGCCGCGCAGATACGCAGTATTTT
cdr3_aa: CASSLTGGGRADTQYF

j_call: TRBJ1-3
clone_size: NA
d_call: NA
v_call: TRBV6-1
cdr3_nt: TGTGCCAGCAGTGAATATGACAGAACTGGAAACACCATATATTTT
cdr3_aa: CASSEYDRTGNTIYF

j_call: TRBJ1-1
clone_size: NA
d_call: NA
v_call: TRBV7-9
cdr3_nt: TGTGCCAGCAGCTTTAGTGACCCCGCGGAGACTGAAGCTTTCTTT
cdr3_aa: CASSFSDPAETEAFF

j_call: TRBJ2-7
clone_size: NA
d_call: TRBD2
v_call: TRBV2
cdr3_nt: TGTGCCAGCAGTGACAGACTCGGACTAGCGGGGCCCTCACTCTACGAGCAGTACTTC
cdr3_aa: CASSDRLGLAGPSLYEQYF

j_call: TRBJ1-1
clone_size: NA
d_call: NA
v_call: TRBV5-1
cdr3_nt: TGCGCCAGCAGCTTCTTGACCCCGACCGGCACTGAAGCTTTCTTT
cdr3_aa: CASSFLTPTGTEAFF

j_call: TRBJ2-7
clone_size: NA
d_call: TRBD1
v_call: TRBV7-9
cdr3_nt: TGTGCCAGCAGCTTAATAAGGGACAGGGAGTACGAGCAGTACTTC
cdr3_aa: CASSLIRDREYEQYF

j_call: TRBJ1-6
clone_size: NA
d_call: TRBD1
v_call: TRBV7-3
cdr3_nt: TGTGCCAGCAGCCTCCTAGGACAGGGAAAATCACCCCTCCACTTT
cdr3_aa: CASSLLGQGKSPLHF

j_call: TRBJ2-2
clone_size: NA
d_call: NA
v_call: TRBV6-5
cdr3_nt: TGTGCCAGCAGTTATCTCCAGAACACCGGGGAGCTGTTTTTT
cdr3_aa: CASSYLQNTGELFF

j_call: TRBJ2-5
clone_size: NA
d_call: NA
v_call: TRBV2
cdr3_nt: TGTGCCAGAAAAGGCGGGACTGTCCGAGAGACCCAGTACTTC
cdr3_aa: CARKGGTVRETQYF

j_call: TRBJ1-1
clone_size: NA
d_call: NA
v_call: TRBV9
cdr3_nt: TGTGCCAGCAGCGCAGGACGGAGATTCAACACTGAAGCTTTCTTT
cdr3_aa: CASSAGRRFNTEAFF

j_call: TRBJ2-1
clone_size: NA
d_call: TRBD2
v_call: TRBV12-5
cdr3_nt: TGTGCTAGTGGTAAGACTAGCGGGAGGGCCTTAGATAATGAGCAGTTCTTC
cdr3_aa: CASGKTSGRALDNEQFF

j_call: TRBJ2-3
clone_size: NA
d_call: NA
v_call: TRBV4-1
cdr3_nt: TGCGCCAGCAGCCAAGCTGGGAGCACAGATACGCAGTATTTT
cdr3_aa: CASSQAGSTDTQYF

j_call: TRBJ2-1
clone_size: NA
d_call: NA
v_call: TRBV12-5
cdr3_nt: TGTGCTAGTGGTCATTCGGGGGACCAGCAGTTCTTC
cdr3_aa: CASGHSGDQQFF

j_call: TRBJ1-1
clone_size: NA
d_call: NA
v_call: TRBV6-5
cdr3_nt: TGTGCCAGCAGCGTGGGGACTGAAGCTTTCTTT
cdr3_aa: CASSVGTEAFF

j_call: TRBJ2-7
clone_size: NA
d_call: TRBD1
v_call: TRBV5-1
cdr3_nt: TGCGCCAGCAGTAGTCCGGACAGGCCATTTTACGAGCAGTACTTC
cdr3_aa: CASSSPDRPFYEQYF

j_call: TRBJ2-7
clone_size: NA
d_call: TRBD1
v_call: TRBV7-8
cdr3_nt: TGTGCCAGCAGTTTTTATGGGACAGGAGAATACGAGCAGTACTTC
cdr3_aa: CASSFYGTGEYEQYF

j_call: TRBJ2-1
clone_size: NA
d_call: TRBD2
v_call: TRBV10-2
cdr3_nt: TGCGCCAGCAGTGAGTCAGGCGGGGGGGACCCTTTTAATGAGCAGTTCTTC
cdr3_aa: CASSESGGGDPFNEQFF

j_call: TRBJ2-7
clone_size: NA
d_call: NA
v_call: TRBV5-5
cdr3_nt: TGTGCCAGCAGCTTGAGGGCGACCTACGAGCAGTACTTC
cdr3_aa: CASSLRATYEQYF

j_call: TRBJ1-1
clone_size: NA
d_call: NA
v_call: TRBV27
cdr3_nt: TGTGCCAGCGGGACGGGAATCGGGGTCTCGAACACTGAAGCTTTCTTT
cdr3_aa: CASGTGIGVSNTEAFF

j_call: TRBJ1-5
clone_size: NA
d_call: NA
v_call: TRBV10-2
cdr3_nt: TGCGCCAGCAGTGAGACGCCCCCGGCTCGCAATCAGCCCCAGCATTTT
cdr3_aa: CASSETPPARNQPQHF

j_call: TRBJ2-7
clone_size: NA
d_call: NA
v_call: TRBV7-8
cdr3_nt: TGTGCCAGCAGCAATGGGGGGACCTACGAGCAGTACTTC
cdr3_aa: CASSNGGTYEQYF

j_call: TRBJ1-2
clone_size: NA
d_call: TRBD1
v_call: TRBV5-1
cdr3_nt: TGCGCCAGCAGCACGGCGGGACAGCCGATTAGTGGCTATGGCTACACCTTC
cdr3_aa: CASSTAGQPISGYGYTF

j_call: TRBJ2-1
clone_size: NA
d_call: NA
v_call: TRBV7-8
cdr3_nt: TGTGCCAGCAGCTTAGAGGTAGGGTCCTACAATGAGCAGTTCTTC
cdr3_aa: CASSLEVGSYNEQFF

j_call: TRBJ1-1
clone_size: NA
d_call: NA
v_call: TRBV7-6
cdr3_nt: TGTGCCAGCAGCTTAGCGATTTACACTGAAGCTTTCTTT
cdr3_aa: CASSLAIYTEAFF

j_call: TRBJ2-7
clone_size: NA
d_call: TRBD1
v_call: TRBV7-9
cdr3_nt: TGTGCCAGCAGGGAGGACAGGGTTTCCTACGAGCAGTACTTC
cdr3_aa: CASREDRVSYEQYF

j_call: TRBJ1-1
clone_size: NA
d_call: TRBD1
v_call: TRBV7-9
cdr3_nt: TGTGCCAGCAGCTCGCGGGACAGGGGGCCCATGAACACTGAAGCTTTCTTT
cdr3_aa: CASSSRDRGPMNTEAFF

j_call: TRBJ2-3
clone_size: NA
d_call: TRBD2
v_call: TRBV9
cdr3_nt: TGTGCCAGCAGCGTAGTCCCCTGGGGGGGAAGCGGGGGCACAGATACGCAGTATTTT
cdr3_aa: CASSVVPWGGSGGTDTQYF

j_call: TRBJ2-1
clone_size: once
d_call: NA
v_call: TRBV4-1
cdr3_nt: TGCGCCAGCAGCCAGGGGGGACCTGAGCAGTTCTTC
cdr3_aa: CASSQGGPEQFF

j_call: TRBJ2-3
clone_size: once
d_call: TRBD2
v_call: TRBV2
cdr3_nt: TGTGCCAGCACGCTAGCGGTTAGCACAGATACGCAGTATTTT
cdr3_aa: CASTLAVSTDTQYF

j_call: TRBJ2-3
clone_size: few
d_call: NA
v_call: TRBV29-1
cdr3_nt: TGCAGCGTTGAACCTCGCGGTACAGATACGCAGTATTTT
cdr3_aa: CSVEPRGTDTQYF